A selection of T cell receptor beta chains follows, all from one sample in a study of shared clonotypes between healthy human individuals. Profiling relied on immunoSEQ multiplex PCR, and the TCRdb table lists in-frame clones only, not all of them. The sample carries under 650,000 clones, 90% to 96% recorded once. Sequenced sample: naive CD4+ T cells sorted from blood. These TCRs come from a woman aged 25 to 39 in good health. The CDR3 runs from the conserved cysteine through the conserved F or W. The D gene is left open where the match is weak. Clone size is given for some rows only: seen once, a few or many times, or a class if the clone is expanded.

clone_size: -; d_call: TRBD2; cdr3_length: 15; v_call: TRBV19; j_call: TRBJ2-1; cdr3_aa: CASSDPSGRRNEQFF
clone_size: -; d_call: TRBD1; cdr3_length: 15; v_call: TRBV2; j_call: TRBJ1-1; cdr3_aa: CASSEGRARGTEAFF
clone_size: -; d_call: -; cdr3_length: 17; v_call: TRBV7-8; j_call: TRBJ1-2; cdr3_aa: CASSLGTSLGLYVGYTF
clone_size: -; d_call: -; cdr3_length: 14; v_call: TRBV7-2; j_call: -; cdr3_aa: CASSSLASNYEQYF
clone_size: -; d_call: -; cdr3_length: 14; v_call: TRBV18; j_call: TRBJ2-7; cdr3_aa: CASSPPNGPLEQYF
clone_size: -; d_call: TRBD2; cdr3_length: 18; v_call: TRBV18; j_call: TRBJ2-2; cdr3_aa: CASSPGTSGTINTGELFF
clone_size: -; d_call: -; cdr3_length: 14; v_call: TRBV28; j_call: TRBJ2-1; cdr3_aa: CASSWTGSANEQFF
clone_size: once; d_call: -; cdr3_length: 14; v_call: TRBV4-1; j_call: TRBJ2-3; cdr3_aa: CASSQDFRGDTQYF
clone_size: -; d_call: -; cdr3_length: 16; v_call: TRBV7-6; j_call: TRBJ1-4; cdr3_aa: CASSLAGGGAIEKLFF
clone_size: -; d_call: -; cdr3_length: 14; v_call: TRBV19; j_call: TRBJ1-1; cdr3_aa: CASSRGGLNTEAFF
clone_size: -; d_call: TRBD1; cdr3_length: 16; v_call: TRBV4-1; j_call: TRBJ2-3; cdr3_aa: CASSRIVGTGTDTQYF
clone_size: -; d_call: TRBD1; cdr3_length: 14; v_call: TRBV7-9; j_call: TRBJ1-2; cdr3_aa: CASRRQGGGYGYTF
clone_size: -; d_call: -; cdr3_length: 14; v_call: TRBV6-5; j_call: TRBJ2-7; cdr3_aa: CASSLQGGSYEQYF
clone_size: -; d_call: TRBD1; cdr3_length: 14; v_call: TRBV28; j_call: TRBJ1-5; cdr3_aa: CASSFRQGGQPQHF
clone_size: -; d_call: -; cdr3_length: 14; v_call: TRBV7-9; j_call: TRBJ1-4; cdr3_aa: CASSPWGANEKLFF
clone_size: -; d_call: TRBD2; cdr3_length: 11; v_call: TRBV20-1; j_call: TRBJ2-1; cdr3_aa: CSASGGGEQFF
clone_size: once; d_call: TRBD2; cdr3_length: 15; v_call: TRBV28; j_call: TRBJ2-7; cdr3_aa: CASTLSQLAGGEQYF
clone_size: -; d_call: -; cdr3_length: 13; v_call: TRBV2; j_call: TRBJ2-3; cdr3_aa: CATGQPYTDTQYF
clone_size: -; d_call: -; cdr3_length: 15; v_call: TRBV19; j_call: TRBJ2-5; cdr3_aa: CASSTGGGLQETQYF
clone_size: -; d_call: -; cdr3_length: 14; v_call: TRBV5-1; j_call: TRBJ2-7; cdr3_aa: CASSLVGSSYEQYF
clone_size: -; d_call: TRBD1; cdr3_length: 15; v_call: TRBV9; j_call: TRBJ1-1; cdr3_aa: CASSVVTGGNTEAFF
clone_size: -; d_call: -; cdr3_length: 15; v_call: TRBV18; j_call: TRBJ2-7; cdr3_aa: CASSPLTRRGNEQYF
clone_size: -; d_call: TRBD2; cdr3_length: 15; v_call: TRBV28; j_call: TRBJ2-7; cdr3_aa: CASSVTSGPSYEQYF
clone_size: -; d_call: -; cdr3_length: 13; v_call: TRBV5-1; j_call: TRBJ1-6; cdr3_aa: CASSLYGRSPLHF
clone_size: -; d_call: -; cdr3_length: 15; v_call: TRBV28; j_call: TRBJ1-1; cdr3_aa: CASSLFWGARAEAFF
clone_size: -; d_call: -; cdr3_length: 11; v_call: TRBV27; j_call: TRBJ2-7; cdr3_aa: CASSASYEQYF
clone_size: -; d_call: TRBD1; cdr3_length: 13; v_call: TRBV18; j_call: TRBJ1-5; cdr3_aa: CASSTGDEQPQHF
clone_size: -; d_call: -; cdr3_length: 15; v_call: TRBV19; j_call: TRBJ2-1; cdr3_aa: CASQGFGPGWNEQFF
clone_size: -; d_call: -; cdr3_length: 13; v_call: TRBV19; j_call: TRBJ2-1; cdr3_aa: CASREGPPNEQFF
clone_size: -; d_call: -; cdr3_length: 15; v_call: TRBV4-1; j_call: -; cdr3_aa: CASSLKLRDTYEQYF
clone_size: -; d_call: TRBD1; cdr3_length: 15; v_call: TRBV5-8; j_call: TRBJ2-7; cdr3_aa: CASFRTGGERYEQYF
clone_size: -; d_call: TRBD1; cdr3_length: 16; v_call: TRBV10-3; j_call: TRBJ1-2; cdr3_aa: CAISEAGQVSGYGYTF
clone_size: -; d_call: -; cdr3_length: 17; v_call: TRBV15; j_call: TRBJ1-6; cdr3_aa: CATSRQVHRANNSPLHF
clone_size: -; d_call: TRBD2; cdr3_length: 17; v_call: TRBV7-8; j_call: TRBJ2-1; cdr3_aa: CASSSAGGSFSYNEQFF
clone_size: once; d_call: -; cdr3_length: 16; v_call: TRBV28; j_call: TRBJ1-5; cdr3_aa: CASSSTAGGMSPPQHF
clone_size: -; d_call: TRBD2; cdr3_length: 17; v_call: TRBV28; j_call: TRBJ2-1; cdr3_aa: CASSFNPGLAGGNEQFF
clone_size: -; d_call: TRBD1; cdr3_length: 14; v_call: TRBV7-9; j_call: TRBJ2-5; cdr3_aa: CASIQTGGRETQYF
clone_size: -; d_call: TRBD2; cdr3_length: 16; v_call: TRBV27; j_call: TRBJ2-3; cdr3_aa: CASSLASGTYTDTQYF
clone_size: -; d_call: -; cdr3_length: 15; v_call: TRBV28; j_call: TRBJ2-2; cdr3_aa: CASIGVTANTGELFF
clone_size: -; d_call: -; cdr3_length: 13; v_call: TRBV6-4; j_call: TRBJ1-1; cdr3_aa: CASSDEGFTEAFF
clone_size: -; d_call: -; cdr3_length: 15; v_call: TRBV27; j_call: TRBJ2-7; cdr3_aa: CASSLKATDYYEQYF
clone_size: -; d_call: TRBD1; cdr3_length: 15; v_call: TRBV5-1; j_call: TRBJ2-3; cdr3_aa: CASPSRQGNTDTQYF
clone_size: -; d_call: -; cdr3_length: 15; v_call: TRBV10-3; j_call: TRBJ1-4; cdr3_aa: CAISESKGRNEKLFF
clone_size: once; d_call: TRBD2; cdr3_length: 16; v_call: TRBV28; j_call: TRBJ2-1; cdr3_aa: CASSPPLAGGNNEQFF
clone_size: -; d_call: -; cdr3_length: 14; v_call: TRBV5-4; j_call: TRBJ1-2; cdr3_aa: CASSLVGASSGYTF
clone_size: -; d_call: -; cdr3_length: 14; v_call: TRBV6-1; j_call: TRBJ2-3; cdr3_aa: CASSWDSDTDTQYF
clone_size: -; d_call: -; cdr3_length: 15; v_call: TRBV28; j_call: TRBJ2-4; cdr3_aa: CASSFRGVAKNIQYF